This T cell receptor beta chain emerged from a study of T cell responses to AZD1222 COVID-19 vaccine. The overall study: Second-dose schedules of about 4 or about 12 weeks were combined.

Findings of the study overall: Reports say nearly half of spike-specific TCRs go after unmutated variant regions. Vaccine-associated CD4 TCRs ranged over spike, dominating at 160-218 and 743-854. Clonal diversity was possibly underestimated; the donors were predominantly white British and more often female.

Details on this clone: Antigen unknown.

Using immunoSEQ multiplex PCR, the repertoire was profiled, and TCRdb retains in-frame clones only, with some absent. The table has about 93,000 clones, 86% seen once. V was cut by 0 bases and J by 0 bases, with 7 bases left in between. The CDR3 has 14 residues. Germline assignment: CDR1 GTSNPN and CDR2 SVGIG (reference sequence). The V gene is TRBV30, the J gene TRBJ2-3; D ambiguous. This receptor was taken from an adult in good health. The sequences come from peripheral blood, collected on day 0 of AZD1222 vaccination. CDR3 region: CAWSVFSSTDTQYF. The CDR3 DNA is TGTGCCTGGAGTGTCTTCAGCAGCACAGATACGCAGTATTTT.